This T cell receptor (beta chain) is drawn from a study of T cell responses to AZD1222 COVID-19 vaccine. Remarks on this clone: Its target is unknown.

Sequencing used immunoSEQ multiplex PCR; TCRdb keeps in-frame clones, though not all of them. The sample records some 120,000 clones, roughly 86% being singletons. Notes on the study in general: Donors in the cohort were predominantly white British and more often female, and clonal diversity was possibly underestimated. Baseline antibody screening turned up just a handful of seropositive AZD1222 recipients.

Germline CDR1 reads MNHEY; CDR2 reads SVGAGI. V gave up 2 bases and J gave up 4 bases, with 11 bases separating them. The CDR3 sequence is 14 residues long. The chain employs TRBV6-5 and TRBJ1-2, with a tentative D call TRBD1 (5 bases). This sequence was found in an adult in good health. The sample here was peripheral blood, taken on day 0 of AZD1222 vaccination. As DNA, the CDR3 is TGTGCCAGCAGTTACCGGGGGGGTAGCTATGGCTACACCTTC. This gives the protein CASSYRGGSYGYTF.